These 19 T cell receptor beta chains were all obtained from the same sample, sequenced in a study of T-cell memory formation after mild COVID-19. TCRdb reanalysed the 5' RACE reads using MiXCR and keeps one entry per CDR3 protein. This sample has roughly 190,000 distinct CDR3 sequences; over 9.5% occur once, and the top ten carry roughly 3%. The specimen sequenced was PBMCs or a T cell subset sorted from them (not recorded which). All receptors come from a man aged 18 to 29 who had mild COVID-19 (a few samples of this study predate the infection). Cell type and time point are not known.

In this sample, this clonotype turned up a few times. The chain has TRBV18 and TRBJ1-4, with 9 bases matching TRBD1. The CDR3 contains 15 residues. The V segment lost 5 bases and the J segment 8 bases; nucleotides outside the gene matches: 9. Germline V gene data show CDR1 as KGHSH and CDR2 as LQKENI. CDR3 sequence (DNA): TGTGCCAGCTCATGGCGGACAGGGGAAGGAGAAAAACTGTTTTTT. Encoded protein: CASSWRTGEGEKLFF.

This clonotype was counted between two and nine times. The V call is TRBV9, the J call TRBJ2-5; tentative D call: TRBD2 (5 bases). From germline, CDR1 is SGDLS and CDR2 YYNGEE. This CDR3 region has 17 residues. The V end lost 4 bases, the J end lost 1 base, and 20 bases lay between the germline ends. CDR3 nucleotides: TGTGCCAGCAGCAACGGGGATCTGCCGGAGTTCCAAGAGACCCAGTACTTC. Protein sequence: CASSNGDLPEFQETQYF. Complete variable domain (other parts from reference TRBV9 and TRBJ2-5): DSGVTQTPKHLITATGQRVTLRCSPRSGDLSVYWYQQSLDQGLQFLIQYYNGEERAKGNILERFSAQQFPDLHSELNLSSLELGDSALYFCASSNGDLPEFQETQYFGPGTRLLVL.

This clonotype has a count of ten or more. The chain combines TRBV5-6 with TRBJ2-3; weak D call: TRBD2 (7 bases). The CDR3 length is 16 residues. Germline CDR1 and CDR2: SGHDT and YYEEEE. V gave up 0 bases and J gave up 6 bases, with 17 bases separating them. This CDR3 is CASSLDLPGGRDTQYF. The CDR3 nucleotides read TGTGCCAGCAGCTTGGATCTTCCGGGGGGCAGGGATACGCAGTATTTT.

This clonotype was detected ten times or more. CDR3 amino acids: CASSHTTAGANVLTF. DNA for the CDR3: TGTGCCAGCAGTCATACGACGGCTGGGGCCAACGTCCTGACTTTC. The rearrangement links TRBV12-3 or TRBV12-4 to TRBJ2-6; D not resolved. The V end lost 5 bases, the J end lost 2 bases, and 10 bases lay between the germline ends. The CDR3 is made up of 15 amino acids.

This clonotype was found many times. The genes are TRBV4-3 and TRBJ2-7; tentatively, D is TRBD2 (6 bases). The CDR3 contains 15 residues. Germline values: CDR1 LGHNA, CDR2 YSLEER. V lost 1 base, J lost 9 bases, and 19 bases lay in between. As DNA, the CDR3 is TGCGCCAGCAGCCAAGTTCGGGAGCTCCTGTCGTGGCAGTACTTC. Protein sequence: CASSQVRELLSWQYF.

The rearrangement joins TRBV10-2 to TRBJ1-2; possible D gene TRBD1, 6 bases. This CDR3 has 11 amino acids. From germline, CDR1 is WSHSY and CDR2 SAAADI. V lost 6 bases and J 6 bases, leaving 8 bases between the germline ends. The DNA for the CDR3 is TGCGCCAGCAGAGGGGGTGATGGCTACACCTTC. Amino acids: CASRGGDGYTF.

This clonotype was picked up a small number of times. The chain joins TRBV4-2 to TRBJ2-1; 8 bases line up with TRBD2. The ends lost 5 bases at V and 3 bases at J; junction bases unmatched: 9. Germline V gives CDR1 LGHNA, CDR2 YNFKEQ. The length of the CDR3 is 16 residues. The CDR3 is CASSEPGLAGYNEQFF. Written as DNA, the CDR3 is TGTGCCAGCAGCGAACCGGGGCTAGCGGGCTACAATGAGCAGTTCTTC.

The gene calls are TRBV6-5 and TRBJ1-3; 7 bases are shared with TRBD1. The CDR3 loop spans 16 amino acids. Germline trimming cut 0 bases from V and 2 bases from J; bases unmatched to any gene: 4. CDR1 and CDR2 (germline): MNHEY, SVGAGI. CDR3 region: CASSYSSQGAGNTIYF. In DNA form, the CDR3 reads TGTGCCAGCAGTTACTCGTCCCAGGGGGCTGGAAACACCATATATTTT.

This clonotype was detected only a few times. The CDR3 here is CASSAGTGVDQRETQYF. Here the CDR3 DNA reads TGTGCCAGCAGTGCCGGGACAGGGGTTGATCAGCGAGAGACCCAGTACTTC. This chain links TRBV12-3 or TRBV12-4 with TRBJ2-5; 10 nucleotides line up with TRBD1. V dropped 5 bases and J dropped 4; count of bases not matched to a gene: 13. CDR3 length: 17 residues.

The gene calls are TRBV5-4 and TRBJ2-2, with D possibly TRBD2 on 5 matching bases. Germline V gene sequence: CDR1 SGHNT, CDR2 YYREEE (reference sequence). The CDR3 is 15 amino acids. Trimming stripped 3 bases from V and 1 base from J, with 10 bases between. The CDR3 region has the DNA TGTGCCAGCAGCTCGAAGGCGGGGAACACCGGGGAGCTGTTTTTT. Its translation: CASSSKAGNTGELFF. Full variable domain (rest looked up from reference TRBV5-4 and TRBJ2-2): ETGVTQSPTHLIKTRGQQVTLRCSSQSGHNTVSWYQQALGQGPQFIFQYYREEENGRGNFPPRFSGLQFPNYSSELNVNALELDDSALYLCASSSKAGNTGELFFGEGSRLTVL.

This sequence joins TRBV29-1 and TRBJ2-1; D possibly corresponds to TRBD2 (5 bases). This CDR3 has 12 amino acids. Germline CDR1 reads SQVTM; CDR2 reads ANQGSEA. V lost 7 bases and J lost 6, with 13 bases in between. The DNA of the CDR3 is TGCAGCGATGGAGGCAGAACCAATGAGCAGTTCTTC. This sequence encodes CSDGGRTNEQFF.

The chain uses TRBV6-5 and TRBJ2-2; TRBD2 might be the D (5 bases). The length of the CDR3 is 16 residues. CDR1 is MNHEY, CDR2 SVGAGI, per germline. Trimming left V 4 bases short and J 5 bases short, with 17 bases between. CDR3 protein: CASSWSGSLKTGELFF. DNA for the CDR3: TGTGCCAGCAGTTGGTCGGGAAGCCTCAAAACCGGGGAGCTGTTTTTT.

Many counts were recorded for this clonotype. The chain has TRBV7-9 and TRBJ2-4; D is uncertain. V was trimmed by 5 bases and J by 0 bases, leaving 8 bases between them. This CDR3 is 14 amino acids long. Germline CDR1 and CDR2: SEHNR and FQNEAQ (reference sequence). The CDR3 nucleotides are TGTGCCAGCAGCGAAAAGCTAGCCAAAAACATTCAGTACTTC. It is translated as CASSEKLAKNIQYF.

This chain connects TRBV18 to TRBJ2-7, with D perhaps TRBD1 or TRBD2 (5 bases each). V lost 4 bases and J 0 bases, leaving 13 bases between the germline ends. The CDR3 has 15 residues. CDR1 and CDR2 (germline): KGHSH, LQKENI. This CDR3 is CASSQGPGGSYEQYV. The CDR3 nucleotides are TGTGCCAGCTCACAAGGCCCTGGGGGCTCCTACGAGCAGTACGTC.

This clonotype has a handful of counts. The genes are TRBV4-3 and TRBJ1-2; 7 bases agree with TRBD1. Unmatched junction bases numbered 8, after V lost 1 base and J lost 0 bases. In germline, CDR1 is LGHNA, CDR2 YSLEER. CDR3 length: 17 amino acids. The CDR3 coding sequence is TGCGCCAGCAGCCAAGTTTTAGGTGACAGGGCTAACTATGGCTACACCTTC. Translation gives CASSQVLGDRANYGYTF.

In this sample, this clonotype turned up many times. The chain recombines TRBV28 with TRBJ1-2; 7 bases fit TRBD1. The J segment lost 2 bases and the V segment lost 5 bases, leaving 2 bases of the junction unmatched. Germline V gene data show CDR1 as MDHEN and CDR2 as SYDVKM. This CDR3 contains 13 residues. Here the CDR3 reads CASSEGQNYGYTF. CDR3 sequence (DNA): TGTGCCAGCAGTGAGGGACAGAACTATGGCTACACCTTC.

The chain has TRBV10-3 and TRBJ2-3; 11 bases match TRBD2. The CDR3 runs 15 residues. Germline V gene lookup returns CDR1 ENHRY and CDR2 SYGVKD. J lost 2 bases, V lost 6 bases, and 4 bases had no gene match. The DNA of the CDR3 is TGTGCCATCAGCGGACTAGCGGGCTACACAGATACGCAGTATTTT. Protein sequence: CAISGLAGYTDTQYF.

The table lists this clonotype with a few counts. This rearrangement joins TRBV7-2 to TRBJ2-4, with TRBD2 as a possible D gene (5 bases). CDR1 is SGHTA, CDR2 FQGNSA, per germline. V was clipped by 5 bases and J by 8 bases, with 19 bases between them. CDR3 size: 15 residues. CDR3 bases: TGTGCCAGCAGCATAGAGGCTAGCCGGGGATACATTCAGTACTTC. This translates into CASSIEASRGYIQYF.

This chain connects TRBV9 to TRBJ2-3; D not certain. Germline assignment: CDR1 SGDLS and CDR2 YYNGEE. V shed 0 bases and J shed 6 bases, with 8 bases lying between them. The CDR3 is 13 amino acids. This chain's CDR3 is CASSVASLDTQYF. In nucleotides, the CDR3 is TGTGCCAGCAGCGTAGCGTCCCTGGATACGCAGTATTTT.